This T cell receptor beta chain was identified in a study of blood T cell repertoires in COVID-19. The overall study: COVID-19 samples, acute and convalescent, were from the United States, Italy and Spain. In each case, the material was cDNA or gDNA derived from T cells, B-cell-depleted T cells, or PBMCs.

The CDR3 consists of 13 residues. V was cut by 4 bases and J by 2 bases, with 8 bases left in between. Authors' data handling: Researchers report that nucleated cell counts were estimated from reference gene primer amplification. TCRdb keeps only in-frame clones here, not all; method: immunoSEQ multiplex PCR. The V and J calls and clone size were taken over from that table, and D and trimming were inferred from the DNA. The sample contains under 350,000 clones, 75% to 90% of which appear only once. The chain has TRBV12-3 or TRBV12-4 and TRBJ1-2; D uncertain. Sequencing used peripheral blood. The receptor's source is a man in his forties or fifties with acute or convalescent COVID-19. The CDR3 is CASSSPFNYGYTF. The CDR3 bases are TGTGCCAGCAGTTCCCCATTCAACTATGGCTACACCTTC.